The clone carrying this T cell receptor (beta chain) was counted only a few times. The target antigen is unknown. PCR was performed a second time for roughly 7 to 12 cycles using a sample-barcoded 5' primer and a J-beta primer mix. TCRdb used MiXCR to reprocess the 5' RACE reads, holding one entry per CDR3 protein. The sample holds hundreds of thousands of distinct CDR3 sequences, 35% to 60% seen once. The sample originates from a study of blood T cells in healthy people across ages. The CDR3 runs to 16 residues. The V segment lost 5 bases and the J segment 1 base; nucleotides outside the gene matches: 9. Germline CDR1 reads MDHEN; CDR2 reads SYDVKM. Points from the study as a whole: Older age went with lower TCR beta diversity per million T cells, in a roughly linear way. Unsorted PBMCs blocked a conclusive comparison of naive and antigen-experienced cells. Changes seen in expanded clonotypes were possibly confounded by donor CMV status left unknown.

What was sequenced was blood. The source is a man of 80 years or more in good health. The chain is built from TRBV28 and TRBJ2-7, with 9 nucleotides matching TRBD2. The CDR3 nucleotides read TGTGCCAGCAGTCCCCACTCTAGCGGGAAATCCTACGAGCAGTACTTC. As protein: CASSPHSSGKSYEQYF.